This T cell receptor beta chain is from a study of cytomegalovirus exposure and HLA in healthy donors. Study-level points and caveats: TCR beta sequences numbering over 15,000 were associated with HLA alleles at 0.05 false discovery rate in a later analysis. Among CMV-associated TCR beta chains, most appeared HLA-restricted in a later analysis.

PCR was performed using 60 Vbeta and 13 Jbeta primers. Using immunoSEQ multiplex PCR, the repertoire was profiled, and TCRdb retains in-frame clones only, with some absent. Of 90,000 to 110,000 clones listed, approximately 11% are singletons. This clone was observed a few times. The target antigen is unknown. CDR1 is SNHLY and CDR2 is FYNNEI in the germline V gene. Germline trimming cut 10 bases from V and 4 bases from J; bases unmatched to any gene: 26. This CDR3 has 21 residues. This sequence joins TRBV2 and TRBJ2-5; 14 nucleotides agree with TRBD2. The receptor's source is a man aged 35 to 55 in good health and CMV-seropositive. Sequenced sample: PBMCs. The CDR3, as DNA: TGTGCCACCAACTCAGGGGCCGGGACTAGCGGGAGAGTCGGTATAGGAGAGACCCAGTACTTC. It translates to CATNSGAGTSGRVGIGETQYF.